This T cell receptor beta chain derives from a study of control samples from healthy donors and cancer patients. Generated by immunoSEQ multiplex PCR, the TCRdb table keeps only in-frame clones and is missing some. The data show roughly 88,000 clones, approximately 91% seen once. Trimming shortened V by 3 bases and J by 6 bases, and 6 bases separated the two germline ends. CDR1 and CDR2 (germline): DFQATT, SNEGSKA (reference sequence). The CDR3 contains 10 residues. V and J are TRBV20-1 and TRBJ2-7; tentative D call: TRBD2 (5 bases). This clonotype was sampled from a woman in her twenties or thirties in good health. Sample: blood. CDR3 sequence: CSASRGEQYF. Here the CDR3 DNA reads TGCAGTGCTAGCCGGGGCGAGCAGTACTTC.